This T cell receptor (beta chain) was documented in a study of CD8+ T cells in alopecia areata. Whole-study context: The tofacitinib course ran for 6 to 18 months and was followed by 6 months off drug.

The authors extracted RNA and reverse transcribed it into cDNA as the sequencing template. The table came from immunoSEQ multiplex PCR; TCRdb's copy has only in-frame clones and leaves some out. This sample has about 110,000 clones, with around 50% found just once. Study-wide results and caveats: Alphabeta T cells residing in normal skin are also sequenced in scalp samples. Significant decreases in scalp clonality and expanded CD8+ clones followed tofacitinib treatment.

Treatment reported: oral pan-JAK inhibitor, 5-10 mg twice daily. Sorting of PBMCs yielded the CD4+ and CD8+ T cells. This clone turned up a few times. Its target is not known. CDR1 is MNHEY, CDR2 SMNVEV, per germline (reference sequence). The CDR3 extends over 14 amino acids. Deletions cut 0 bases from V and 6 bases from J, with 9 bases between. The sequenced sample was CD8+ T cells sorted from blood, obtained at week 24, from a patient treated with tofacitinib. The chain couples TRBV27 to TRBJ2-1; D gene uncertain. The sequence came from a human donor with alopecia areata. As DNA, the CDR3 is TGTGCCAGCAGTTTATCGAAGGCAACCAATGAGCAGTTCTTC. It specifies CASSLSKATNEQFF.